This T cell receptor (beta chain) was recovered during a study of OX40 agonist ivuxolimab in advanced cancers. The CDR3 is 14 residues long. Germline lookup yields CDR1 LNHDA and CDR2 SQIVND (reference sequence). With V trimmed by 5 bases and J by 4 bases, 4 bases remained unmatched. The repertoire was sequenced with immunoSEQ multiplex PCR; TCRdb's copy has only in-frame clones and lacks some. The repertoire consists of some 69,000 clones, with about 89% occurring once and the leading ten covering roughly 0.27%. The receptor was isolated from an adult with an advanced solid tumor such as melanoma, head and neck, liver or kidney cancer. The rearrangement joins TRBV19 to TRBJ2-1; 8 nucleotides line up with TRBD2. Sequences were derived from CD4+ or CD8+ T cells sorted from blood, sampled in a trial of the OX40 agonist ivuxolimab. CDR3 coding DNA: TGTGCCAGTAGTGAGGTAGCGGGGTACAATGAGCAGTTCTTC. Protein product: CASSEVAGYNEQFF.